The sequence of this TCR beta chain was determined in a study of T cells in Graves' hyperthyroidism and ophthalmopathy. At the level of the study: Once the initial diagnosis was made, peripheral blood was obtained before any treatment. Study-wide points: Ophthalmopathy and stable hyperthyroidism were separated by a 13 V-J model.

Across 18 months, stable Graves' hyperthyroidism was marked by no progression to ophthalmopathy. In making diagnoses, clinical symptoms, serum thyroxine and TRAb, thyroid ultrasound and orbital computed tomography were all used. Germline V gene sequence: CDR1 MDHEN, CDR2 SYDVKM. This CDR3 has 14 amino acids. V lost 7 bases, J lost 4 bases, and 8 bases stayed unmatched. This clonotype was detected many times. Its specificity is not known. TCR beta CDR3 region amplification was performed from RNA transcripts. The TCR CDR3 was amplified in a first-round RT-PCR using the HTBI primer set. TCRdb analysed the multiplex PCR reads with MiXCR anew, one entry per CDR3 protein. The sample has over 500,000 distinct CDR3 sequences, 11% to 15% seen once.

This chain uses TRBV28 with TRBJ2-7; 9 bases are a match to TRBD1. Specimen: blood. The sequence was collected from a woman in her thirties or forties with Graves' hyperthyroidism. CDR3 coding DNA: TGTGCCAGCACCTTGGGACAGGGAATTTACGAGCAGTACTTC. It encodes CASTLGQGIYEQYF.